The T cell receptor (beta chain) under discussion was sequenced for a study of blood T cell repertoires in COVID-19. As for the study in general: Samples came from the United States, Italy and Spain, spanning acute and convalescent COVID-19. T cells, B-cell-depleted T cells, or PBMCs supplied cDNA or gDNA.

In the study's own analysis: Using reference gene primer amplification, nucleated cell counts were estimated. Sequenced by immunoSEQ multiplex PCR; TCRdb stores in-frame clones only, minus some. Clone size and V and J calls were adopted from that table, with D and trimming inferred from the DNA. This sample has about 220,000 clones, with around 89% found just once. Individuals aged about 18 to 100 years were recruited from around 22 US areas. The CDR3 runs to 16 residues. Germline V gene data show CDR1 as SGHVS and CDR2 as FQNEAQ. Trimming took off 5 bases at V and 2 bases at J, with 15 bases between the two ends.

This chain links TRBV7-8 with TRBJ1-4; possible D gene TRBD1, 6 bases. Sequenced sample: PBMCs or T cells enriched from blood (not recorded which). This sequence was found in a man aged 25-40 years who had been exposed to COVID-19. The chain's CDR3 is CASSIHRVATNEKLFF. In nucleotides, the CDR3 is TGTGCCAGCAGCATCCACAGGGTTGCGACTAATGAAAAACTGTTTTTT.